A single T cell receptor (beta chain) is shown here with its context. This record belongs to a study of blood T cell repertoires in COVID-19. Study at large: Sources were T cells, B-cell-depleted T cells, or PBMCs; the material itself was cDNA or gDNA.

Original processing methods: Reference gene primer amplification in the assay estimated nucleated cell counts. Sequencing was performed with immunoSEQ multiplex PCR; in TCRdb, only in-frame clones are kept and a portion is missing. That table gives V, J and clone size, and the DNA gave D and trimming. This sample has under 35,000 clones, with 85% to 90% found just once. Germline CDR1 MNHEY, CDR2 SVGEGT. Trimming cost V 2 bases and J 4 bases, with 17 bases left between them. This CDR3 spans 16 amino acids. This rearrangement joins TRBV6-2 or TRBV6-3 to TRBJ1-1, with D possibly TRBD1 on 6 matching bases. Sample: peripheral blood. The TCR comes from a human donor in a cohort sampled during active COVID-19. CDR3 residues: CASSYPVGQKGTEAFF. CDR3 DNA: TGTGCCAGCAGTTACCCAGTAGGACAGAAGGGCACTGAAGCTTTCTTT.